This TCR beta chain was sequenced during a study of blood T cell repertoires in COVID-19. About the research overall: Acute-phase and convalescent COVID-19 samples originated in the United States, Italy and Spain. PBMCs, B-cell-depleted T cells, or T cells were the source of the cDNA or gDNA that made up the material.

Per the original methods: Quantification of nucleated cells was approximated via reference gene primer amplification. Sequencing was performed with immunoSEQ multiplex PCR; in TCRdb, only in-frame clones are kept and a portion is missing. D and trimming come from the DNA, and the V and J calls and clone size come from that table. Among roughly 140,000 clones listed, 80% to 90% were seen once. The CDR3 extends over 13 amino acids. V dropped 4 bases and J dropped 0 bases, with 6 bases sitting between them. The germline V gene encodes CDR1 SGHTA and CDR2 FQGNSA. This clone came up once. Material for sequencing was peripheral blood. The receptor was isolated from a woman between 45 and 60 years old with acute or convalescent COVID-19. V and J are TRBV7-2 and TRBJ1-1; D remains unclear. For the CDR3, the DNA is TGTGCCAGCAGCTATGACATGAACACTGAAGCTTTCTTT. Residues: CASSYDMNTEAFF.